This TCR beta chain was observed in a study of blood T cell repertoires in COVID-19. The overall study: Collection of acute and convalescent COVID-19 samples took place in the United States, Italy and Spain. From T cells, B-cell-depleted T cells, or PBMCs came the material, which was cDNA or gDNA.

With 3 bases removed from V and 5 bases from J, the gap between germline ends came to 8 bases. The CDR3 totals 13 residues. Study processing details: How many nucleated cells were present was estimated from reference gene primer amplification. The repertoire was sequenced with immunoSEQ multiplex PCR; TCRdb's copy has only in-frame clones and lacks some. The DNA gave D and trimming, while V, J and clone size come from that table. The table records approximately 280,000 clones, around nine tenths of them present only once. Source material: peripheral blood. This chain connects TRBV12-3 or TRBV12-4 to TRBJ1-5; D is unresolved. This TCR was recovered from a man in his forties or fifties with acute or convalescent COVID-19. The CDR3: CASSFDTDQPQHF. The CDR3 region has the DNA TGTGCCAGCAGTTTCGACACCGATCAGCCCCAGCATTTT.